These 2 T cell receptor beta chains were all obtained from the same sample, sequenced in a study of T cells expressing NK-cell markers. TCRdb reprocessed the 5' RACE reads, keeping one entry per CDR3 protein, no DNA. Recorded here are hundreds of thousands of distinct CDR3 sequences; the top ten clones represent more than 3.5%. Sequenced input: blood T cells: a sorted CD56 or NKG2C T cell subset, CD4+ or CD8+ T cells, or bulk PBMC T cells (not recorded which). The receptors were sampled from a woman between 18 and 70 years old in good health.

The rearrangement uses TRBV20-1 and TRBJ2-3; the TCRdb D gene call, TRBD1, has no DNA to confirm it. This CDR3 has 17 residues. Germline CDR1 DFQATT, CDR2 SNEGSKA (reference sequence). The chain's CDR3 is CSPIKGRGASLSDTQYF.

This sequence joins TRBV5-1 and TRBJ2-1. From germline, CDR1 is SGHRS and CDR2 YFSETQ. The CDR3 spans 15 residues. CDR3 protein: CASSLIQGSYNEQYF.